This TCR beta chain was captured by sequencing in a study of tumor and adjacent non-tumor tissue in lung cancer. TCRbeta libraries were built with three rounds of nested PCR, modified from ARM-PCR. TCRdb reanalysed the multiplex PCR reads using MiXCR and keeps one entry per CDR3 protein. This sample carries under 95,000 distinct CDR3 sequences, around 64% of them seen once, and the ten largest clones take about 18%. Only one count was recorded for this clonotype. Its target is not known. The template was RNA from unsorted bulk tissue. The CDR3 loop spans 17 amino acids. Per germline, CDR1 SGHAT and CDR2 FQNNGV. V lost 2 bases to trimming and J lost 7 bases; unmatched junction nucleotides: 12. Broader study findings: Compared with tumor, normal lung showed significantly lower TCR diversity.

This chain uses TRBV11-2 with TRBJ2-1; 9 bases are shared with TRBD2. Material: lung tumor tissue. The TCR was taken from a man aged 55-75 years with non-small cell lung cancer. CDR3 amino acids: CASSLLMGLAPENEQFF. The CDR3 DNA follows: TGTGCCAGCAGCTTATTGATGGGACTAGCCCCCGAAAATGAGCAGTTCTTC. Full variable domain (missing parts from reference TRBV11-2 and TRBJ2-1): EAGVAQSPRYKIIEKRQSVAFWCNPISGHATLYWYQQILGQGPKLLIQFQNNGVVDDSQLPKDRFSAERLKGVDSTLKIQPAKLEDSAVYLCASSLLMGLAPENEQFFGPGTRLTVL.